This T cell receptor beta chain was found in a study of human T cells and chemical hapten exposure. Study summary: Diphenylcyclopropenone was applied weekly to patients' scalps across the roughly 25-week study. Study-level findings and limits: After DPC sensitization, TCRs above 1 in 1000 frequency showed no change. Counts of expanded TCRs (at PT1) showed a positive correlation with patch test score.

TCRdb redid the calling of the RACE reads with MiXCR, one entry per CDR3 protein. This sample yields 370,000 or so distinct CDR3 sequences, of which about 4.8% are seen a single time; around 2% belongs to the top ten. Time point here: patch test 1, 2 weeks after DPC sensitization. Described treatment: therapeutic diphenylcyclopropenone sensitization with weekly scalp DPC. At patch-test visits, sampling came before the patch test. This clonotype was seen ten or more times. Its antigen is not identified. Trimming shortened V by 3 bases and J by 1 base, and 15 bases separated the two germline ends. Looked up from germline, CDR1 is MDHEN and CDR2 is SYDVKM. The CDR3 length is 16 residues.

This clonotype was sampled from a woman aged 45 to 65 with alopecia areata. Some clones in this sample may be carry-over from other donors' samples. The material sequenced was whole blood, taken in connection with sensitization to the hapten diphenylcyclopropenone (DPC). J is TRBJ1-1 and V is TRBV28; D unresolved. The CDR3 DNA reads TGTGCCAGCAGTTTGACAAATCCACCAGGGAACACTGAAGCTTTCTTT. The encoded protein is CASSLTNPPGNTEAFF.